This record concerns one TCR beta chain sequence. Trimming stripped 0 bases from V and 2 bases from J, with 11 bases between. There are 15 residues in the CDR3. The V gene's germline CDR1 is SGDLS and CDR2 YYNGEE. This entry belongs to a study of OX40 agonist ivuxolimab in advanced cancers. The protocol was immunoSEQ multiplex PCR, while the TCRdb copy is restricted to in-frame clones and leaves out a portion. Of 55,000 to 70,000 clones in the sample, 85% to 90% were seen once. Sequences were derived from CD4+ or CD8+ T cells sorted from blood, sampled in a trial of the OX40 agonist ivuxolimab. V and J are TRBV9 and TRBJ2-5, with D perhaps matching TRBD1 or TRBD2 (5 bases each). This receptor was taken from an adult with an advanced solid tumor such as melanoma, head and neck, liver or kidney cancer. This CDR3 reads CASSVGGVAQETQYF. The CDR3 DNA sequence: TGTGCCAGCAGCGTAGGAGGGGTAGCTCAAGAGACCCAGTACTTC.